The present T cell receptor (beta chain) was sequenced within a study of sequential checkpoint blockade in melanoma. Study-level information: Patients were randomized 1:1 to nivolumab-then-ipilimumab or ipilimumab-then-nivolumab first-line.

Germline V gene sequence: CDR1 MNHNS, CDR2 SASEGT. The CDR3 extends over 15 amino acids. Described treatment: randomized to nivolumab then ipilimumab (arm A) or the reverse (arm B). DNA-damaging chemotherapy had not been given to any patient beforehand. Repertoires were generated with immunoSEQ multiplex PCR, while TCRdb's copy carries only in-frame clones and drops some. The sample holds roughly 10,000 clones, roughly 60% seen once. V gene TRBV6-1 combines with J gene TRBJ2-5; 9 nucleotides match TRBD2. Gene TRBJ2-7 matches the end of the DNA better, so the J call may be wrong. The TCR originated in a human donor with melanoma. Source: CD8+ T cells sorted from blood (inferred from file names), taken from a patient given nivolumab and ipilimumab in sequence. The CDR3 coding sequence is TGTGCCAGCGCCAGTTGGCGGGAGGGCCTTGACGAGCAGTACTTC. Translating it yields CASASWREGLDEQYF.